A single sample is the source of the 32 T cell receptor beta chains below, sequenced in a study of identical twins. TCRdb ran MiXCR on the 5' RACE reads and lists one entry per CDR3 protein. The data hold roughly 200,000 distinct CDR3 sequences, with 7.5% observed a single time. This sample also appeared in a second study, on yellow fever vaccine responses in identical twins.

Sequenced sample: memory (CD45RO+) T cells sorted from blood. The receptors shown here come from a woman younger than 30 in good health.

In this sample, this clonotype turned up many times. This chain's CDR3 is CASREGLRVTEAFF. CDR3 DNA sequence: TGTGCCAGCAGAGAGGGCCTCAGGGTCACTGAAGCTTTCTTT. The rearrangement joins TRBV28 to TRBJ1-1, with D tentatively TRBD1 (5 bases). CDR1 and CDR2 from the germline V gene are MDHEN and SYDVKM. V dropped 6 bases and J dropped 4 bases, with 15 bases sitting between them. CDR3 length: 14 amino acids.

This clonotype was picked up a small number of times. This chain links TRBV5-1 with TRBJ2-6, with 11 nucleotides matching TRBD1. Germline loops: CDR1 SGHRS, CDR2 YFSETQ. There are 16 residues in the CDR3. V dropped 6 bases and J dropped 0; count of bases not matched to a gene: 2. The CDR3 DNA reads TGCGCCAGCACTGGGACAGGGGGCTCTGGGGCCAACGTCCTGACTTTC. It yields the protein CASTGTGGSGANVLTF.

This clonotype appeared a few times. The rearrangement links TRBV10-3 to TRBJ2-7, with unresolved D. Germline lookup yields CDR1 ENHRY and CDR2 SYGVKD. This CDR3 is 13 amino acids long. Deletions cut 4 bases from V and 3 bases from J, with 10 bases between. CDR3 DNA sequence: TGTGCCATCAGTGTCGAGCCTGTCTACGAGCAGTACTTC. Its translation is CAISVEPVYEQYF.

This clonotype has ten or more counts. The CDR3 DNA reads as TGTGCCAGCACCCAGGGTAAGGACTACGAGCAGTACTTC. This gives the protein CASTQGKDYEQYF. The J gene is TRBJ2-7, the V gene TRBV6-1; D might be TRBD1 (5 bases). V lost 7 bases and J 3 bases, leaving 13 bases between the germline ends. In germline, CDR1 is MNHNS, CDR2 SASEGT. The length of the CDR3 is 13 residues.

Only a few counts were recorded for this clonotype. The rearrangement uses TRBV7-9 and TRBJ2-7, with 9 bases matching TRBD1. The germline CDR1 and CDR2 sequences are SEHNR and FQNEAQ (reference sequence). This CDR3 has 13 residues. V was clipped by 5 bases and J by 5 bases; unmatched bases: 4. CDR3 region: CASSHGQGNEQYF. In DNA, the CDR3 is TGTGCCAGCAGCCACGGACAGGGGAACGAGCAGTACTTC.

The CDR3 DNA reads TGTGCCAGCAGCCCGGGGCAGTATAATTCACCCCTCCACTTT. Translating it yields CASSPGQYNSPLHF. This chain uses TRBV27 with TRBJ1-6; tentatively, D is TRBD1 (5 bases). Trimming took off 6 bases at V and 4 bases at J, with 10 bases between the two ends. The CDR3 covers 14 residues. Per the germline V gene, CDR1 is MNHEY and CDR2 is SMNVEV (reference sequence).

The V and J genes are TRBV20-1 and TRBJ2-1; 14 bases line up with TRBD2. V was pared by 6 bases and J by 7 bases, with 8 bases of the junction left unmatched. Germline-derived CDR1 and CDR2 are DFQATT and SNEGSKA (reference sequence). CDR3 length: 15 amino acids. The CDR3 DNA follows: TGCAGTGCCTGCGGGACTAGCGGGGGATATAATGAGCAGTTCTTC. Encoded protein: CSACGTSGGYNEQFF.

This clonotype was counted many times. The chain has TRBV20-1 and TRBJ2-7; the D is unclear. Germline V CDR1 and CDR2: DFQATT, SNEGSKA (reference sequence). The CDR3 has 13 residues. V shed 6 bases and J shed 0 bases, with 12 bases lying between them. CDR3 residues: CSAYSALSYEQYF. CDR3 nucleotide sequence: TGCAGTGCCTACAGTGCCCTCTCCTACGAGCAGTACTTC.

Only a few counts were recorded for this clonotype. V is TRBV12-3 or TRBV12-4 and J is TRBJ2-5; D is perhaps TRBD1 or TRBD2 (6 bases each). V lost 5 bases to trimming and J lost 5 bases, with 18 bases between them. This CDR3 is 15 amino acids long. The CDR3 is CASSSVLGGGETQYF. The DNA for the CDR3 is TGTGCCAGCAGTAGCGTTCTGGGGGGCGGCGAGACCCAGTACTTC.

In this sample, this clonotype turned up many times. This chain joins TRBV12-3 or TRBV12-4 and TRBJ2-1; 9 nucleotides agree with TRBD2. Losses at the gene ends were 7 bases for V and 6 bases for J; bases not matched to a gene: 7. The length of the CDR3 is 14 residues. DNA of the CDR3: TGTGCCAGCAAAGGCGGGGGGGCGGCCAATGAGCAGTTCTTC. As protein: CASKGGGAANEQFF.

Ten or more counts support this clonotype. The gene calls are TRBV24-1 and TRBJ2-1; 9 bases map to TRBD1. The CDR3 is made up of 14 amino acids. CDR1 is KGHDR and CDR2 is SFDVKD in the germline V gene. Trimming at V came to 5 bases and at J to 4 bases, leaving 2 bases not matched to a gene. The CDR3 spells CATSAGQGYNEQFF. The CDR3 DNA reads as TGTGCCACCAGTGCGGGACAGGGTTACAATGAGCAGTTCTTC.

The chain joins TRBV25-1 to TRBJ2-5; TRBD1 aligns across 10 bases. V was clipped by 4 bases and J by 3 bases; unmatched bases: 5. From germline, CDR1 is MGHDK and CDR2 SYGVNS. This CDR3 has 15 amino acids. The CDR3 bases are TGTGCCAGCAGTGTCGGGACAGGGGAGAAAGAGACCCAGTACTTC. Its protein product is CASSVGTGEKETQYF.

The V and J genes are TRBV11-1 and TRBJ2-7, with TRBD1 matching 11 bases. This CDR3 is built from 19 residues. Germline V gene lookup returns CDR1 SGHAT and CDR2 FQDESV (reference sequence). V lost 7 bases to trimming and J lost 2 bases; unmatched junction nucleotides: 19. CDR3 protein: CASTNLLLLSGQGAYEQYF. CDR3 DNA: TGTGCCAGCACCAACCTACTGCTGCTCTCGGGACAGGGGGCCTACGAGCAGTACTTC.

CDR3 in amino acids: CASSTRTCAAQETQYF. In nucleotides, the CDR3 is TGTGCCAGCAGCACTCGAACATGCGCGGCCCAAGAGACCCAGTACTTC. The chain joins TRBV21-1 to TRBJ2-5. TRBV21-1 counts as a pseudogene. This CDR3 spans 16 amino acids.

A few counts support this clonotype. The rearrangement uses TRBV6-5 and TRBJ2-1, with D uncertain. This CDR3 is 16 amino acids long. The germline V gene encodes CDR1 MNHEY and CDR2 SVGAGI. The ends were cut back, 4 bases at V and 0 bases at J, with 13 bases in the middle. CDR3 DNA sequence: TGTGCCAGCAGTTCCGGTTGGGGTCGCTCCTACAATGAGCAGTTCTTC. It is translated as CASSSGWGRSYNEQFF.

This clonotype was picked up many times. The chain carries TRBV27 and TRBJ2-5; 10 positions agree with TRBD1. CDR1 is MNHEY and CDR2 is SMNVEV in the germline V gene (reference sequence). Losses at the gene ends were 6 bases for V and 5 bases for J; bases not matched to a gene: 15. The CDR3 is made up of 17 amino acids. Here the CDR3 DNA reads TGTGCCAGCAGACGACAGGGGGCATCGGCATTAGTTGAGACCCAGTACTTC. Translation: CASRRQGASALVETQYF.

Ten or more counts support this clonotype. The genes are TRBV7-2 and TRBJ2-5; 7 nucleotides align to TRBD1. The CDR3 consists of 14 residues. Germline V gene lookup returns CDR1 SGHTA and CDR2 FQGNSA. J was trimmed by 4 bases and V by 3 bases; bases with no gene match: 5. CDR3 DNA: TGTGCCAGCAGCTTTACAGGGGCACTAGAGACCCAGTACTTC. Translation gives CASSFTGALETQYF.

This clonotype was seen ten or more times. The rearrangement uses TRBV29-1 and TRBJ2-2; D could derive from TRBD1 or TRBD2 (5 bases each). The length of the CDR3 is 15 residues. Germline V CDR1 and CDR2: SQVTM, ANQGSEA. The V end lost 4 bases, the J end lost 7 bases, and 19 bases lay between the germline ends. CDR3 amino acids: CSVVWGPRHIGELFF. Written as DNA, the CDR3 is TGCAGCGTTGTATGGGGACCGAGACATATCGGGGAGCTGTTTTTT.

The genes are TRBV7-8 and TRBJ2-7; 8 bases match TRBD1. The CDR3 consists of 14 residues. Germline V gene sequence: CDR1 SGHVS, CDR2 FQNEAQ. J was trimmed by 0 bases and V by 5 bases; bases with no gene match: 3. CDR3: CASSGQGSSYEQYF. CDR3 coding DNA: TGTGCCAGCAGCGGACAGGGTAGCTCCTACGAGCAGTACTTC. The entire variable domain, with the rest obtained from reference TRBV7-8 and TRBJ2-7, is as follows: GAGVSQSPRYKVAKRGQDVALRCDPISGHVSLFWYQQALGQGPEFLTYFQNEAQLDKSGLPSDRFFAERPEGSVSTLKIQRTQQEDSAVYLCASSGQGSSYEQYFGPGTRLTVT.

This clonotype was counted only a few times. The rearrangement links TRBV6-2 or TRBV6-3 to TRBJ2-5, with D possibly being TRBD1 (6 bases). The length of the CDR3 is 12 residues. Germline V gene sequence: CDR1 MNHEY, CDR2 SVGEGT. Trimming pared 8 bases from V and 7 bases from J, leaving 14 bases between. The CDR3 DNA reads as TGTGCCAGCGGGGGCCCGCGAGGGACCCAGTACTTC. It translates to CASGGPRGTQYF.

A few counts support this clonotype. This sequence joins TRBV11-2 and TRBJ2-1, with TRBD2 matching 15 bases. This CDR3 is 19 amino acids long. The V gene end was trimmed by 5 bases and the J gene end by 4 bases; junction bases not matched to a gene: 12. From germline, CDR1 is SGHAT and CDR2 FQNNGV. The CDR3 DNA sequence: TGTGCCAGCAGCCCCTGGACTAGCGGGGGGGGTGGCAAGTACAATGAGCAGTTCTTC. Amino acid sequence: CASSPWTSGGGGKYNEQFF.

This clonotype has more than one count but fewer than ten. Relative to the germline gene, one junction end is altered; a read error may explain this. The CDR3 loop reads CASSETSGTGGSDTQYF. The CDR3, as DNA: TGTGCCAGCAGTGAAACCTCCGGGACAGGGGGCTCAGATACGCAGTACTTT. This rearrangement joins TRBV6-4 to TRBJ2-3; 12 bases map to TRBD1. Germline assignment: CDR1 MRHNA and CDR2 SNTAGT. CDR3 length: 17 residues.

This clonotype was picked up a small number of times. This chain connects TRBV24-1 to TRBJ2-2; 10 bases map to TRBD2. V lost 4 bases, J lost 4 bases, and 8 bases stayed unmatched. CDR3 size: 17 residues. CDR1 is KGHDR and CDR2 is SFDVKD in the germline V gene. The CDR3 sequence is CATSESSGGLPTGELFF. CDR3 nucleotides: TGTGCCACCAGTGAGAGTAGCGGGGGGTTACCCACCGGGGAGCTGTTTTTT.

This clonotype was seen ten or more times. The genes are TRBV7-9 and TRBJ1-6, with D unclear. The CDR3 sequence is 14 residues long. Trimming shortened V by 1 base and J by 7 bases, and 8 bases separated the two germline ends. Germline V gene sequence: CDR1 SEHNR, CDR2 FQNEAQ (reference sequence). The CDR3 reads CASSLELPNSPLHF. The CDR3 bases are TGTGCCAGCAGCTTAGAACTCCCAAATTCACCCCTCCACTTT. The variable domain in full, with the rest retrieved from reference TRBV7-9 and TRBJ1-6, is DTGVSQNPRHKITKRGQNVTFRCDPISEHNRLYWYRQTLGQGPEFLTYFQNEAQLEKSRLLSDRFSAERPKGSFSTLEIQRTEQGDSAMYLCASSLELPNSPLHFGNGTRLTVT.

This chain's CDR3 is CASSLGQGSTDTQYF. CDR3 bases: TGTGCCAGCAGCTTGGGACAGGGTTCCACAGATACGCAGTATTTT. The V call is TRBV11-2, the J call TRBJ2-3; 9 bases agree with TRBD1. The ends lost 3 bases at V and 2 bases at J; junction bases unmatched: 3. The CDR3 has 15 residues. Looked up from germline, CDR1 is SGHAT and CDR2 is FQNNGV.

This clonotype was observed a few times. V gene TRBV11-2 combines with J gene TRBJ2-3; 14 bases align to TRBD2. CDR3 size: 15 residues. Trimming took 5 bases from V and 8 from J; bases not matched to a gene: 6. CDR1 is SGHAT and CDR2 is FQNNGV in the germline V gene. This chain's CDR3 is CASSPGLAGGGTQYF. CDR3 nucleotide sequence: TGTGCCAGCAGCCCAGGACTAGCGGGAGGAGGTACGCAGTATTTT.

The chain has TRBV20-1 and TRBJ2-1; perhaps TRBD2 as D (6 bases). This CDR3 contains 14 residues. Trimming stripped 1 base from V and 4 bases from J, with 11 bases between. Germline-derived CDR1 and CDR2 are DFQATT and SNEGSKA (reference sequence). CDR3 in amino acids: CSARGSGLYNEQFF. CDR3 DNA sequence: TGCAGTGCTAGAGGCTCGGGACTTTACAATGAGCAGTTCTTC.

The chain employs TRBV10-1 and TRBJ2-3, with TRBD1 as a possible D gene (6 bases). The germline gives CDR1 WNHNN, CDR2 SYGVQD (reference sequence). Trimming stripped 8 bases from V and 3 bases from J, with 18 bases between. This CDR3 comprises 15 residues. The CDR3 DNA sequence: TGCGCCAGCCGTACTCAGGGGCTCGGGACAGATACGCAGTATTTT. This translates into CASRTQGLGTDTQYF.

V gene TRBV5-1 combines with J gene TRBJ1-1, with TRBD1 matching 7 bases. The CDR3 is made up of 16 amino acids. In germline, CDR1 is SGHRS, CDR2 YFSETQ. Trimming removed 0 bases from V and 0 bases from J; junction bases left unmatched: 5. DNA for the CDR3: TGCGCCAGCAGCTTGGGGACAGGTCCCATGAACACTGAAGCTTTCTTT. Translated, it gives CASSLGTGPMNTEAFF.

The gene calls are TRBV6-1 and TRBJ1-4; D possibly corresponds to TRBD1 (6 bases). The CDR3 consists of 14 residues. The germline V gene has CDR1 MNHNS and CDR2 SASEGT. The V gene lost 6 bases and the J gene lost 2 bases, with 10 bases spanning the gap. The CDR3 region has the DNA TGTGCCAGCAGAAGAGGGGGGACTAATGAAAAACTGTTTTTT. It encodes CASRRGGTNEKLFF.

The sample holds a few counts of this clonotype. The chain employs TRBV5-1 and TRBJ2-2, with 9 bases fitting TRBD1. Trimming removed 5 bases from V and 7 bases from J; junction bases left unmatched: 3. The germline V gene has CDR1 SGHRS and CDR2 YFSETQ. This CDR3 spans 13 amino acids. CDR3 DNA: TGCGCCAGCAGGTGGGACAGGGTCGGGGAGCTGTTTTTT. This codes for CASRWDRVGELFF.

This clonotype was picked up many times. J is TRBJ2-3 and V is TRBV11-2; D not certain. V was shortened by 5 bases and J by 4 bases, with 25 bases between the two germline ends. Germline CDR1 reads SGHAT; CDR2 reads FQNNGV. The CDR3 has 18 residues. CDR3 sequence (DNA): TGTGCCAGCAGCCCCAACCCGATGATACACCCACCGGCAGATACGCAGTATTTT. This codes for CASSPNPMIHPPADTQYF.